The 3 T cell receptor beta chains in this list originate from one sample, sequenced in a study of long-term antiretroviral therapy in people with HIV. Survey-level immunoSEQ v3.0 assays were run. Profiling relied on immunoSEQ multiplex PCR, and the TCRdb table lists in-frame clones only, not all of them. This table has roughly 18,000 clones, approximately 89% appearing once. This specimen consisted of unsorted PBMCs, obtained 0.6 years after starting antiretroviral therapy. The receptors originated from a middle-aged woman with HIV.

The J gene is TRBJ1-2, the V gene TRBV6-6, with unresolved D. V was trimmed by 10 bases and J by 8 bases, leaving 20 bases between them. This CDR3 is 13 amino acids long. Germline values: CDR1 MNHNY, CDR2 SVGAGI (reference sequence). The CDR3 DNA is TGTGCCACCCTGCCCGGGATAGGGAAGGGCTACACCTTC. It codes for CATLPGIGKGYTF.

The V call is TRBV5-4, the J call TRBJ2-5; D is unresolved. V was shortened by 3 bases and J by 1 base, with 13 bases between the two germline ends. CDR3 length: 15 residues. CDR1 SGHNT and CDR2 YYREEE come from the germline V gene (reference sequence). The CDR3 protein is CASSSSSRIQETQYF. The CDR3 coding sequence is TGTGCCAGCAGCTCTTCCTCAAGAATCCAAGAGACCCAGTACTTC.

The rearrangement links TRBV7-9 to TRBJ2-7; a possible D gene is TRBD1 (5 bases). The germline V gene encodes CDR1 SEHNR and CDR2 FQNEAQ (reference sequence). The CDR3 consists of 15 residues. Trimming removed 1 base at V and 4 bases at J, with 14 bases between. The CDR3 DNA follows: TGTGCCAGCAGCTTAGGTCAATCACAGGTTTACGAGCAGTACTTC. It encodes CASSLGQSQVYEQYF.